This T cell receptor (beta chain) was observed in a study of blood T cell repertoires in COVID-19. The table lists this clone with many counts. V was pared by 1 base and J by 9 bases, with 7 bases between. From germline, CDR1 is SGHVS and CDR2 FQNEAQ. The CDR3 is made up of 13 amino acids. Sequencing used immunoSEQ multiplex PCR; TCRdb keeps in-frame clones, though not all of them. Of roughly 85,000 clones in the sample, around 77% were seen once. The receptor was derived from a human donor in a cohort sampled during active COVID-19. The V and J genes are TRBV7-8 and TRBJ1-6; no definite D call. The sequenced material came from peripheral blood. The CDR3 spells CASSLGALSPLHF. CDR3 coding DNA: TGTGCCAGCAGCTTAGGAGCTCTTTCACCCCTCCACTTT.